One and the same sample provided the 5 T cell receptor beta chains below, sequenced in a study of blood T cell repertoires in COVID-19. Here immunoSEQ multiplex PCR was the method, and the copy in TCRdb shows in-frame clones only, minus some. The table lists fewer than 85,000 clones, roughly 80% of them singletons. Sequencing input: peripheral blood. These receptors were collected from a woman over 75 with active or convalescent COVID-19.

In this sample, this clone turned up once. The genes are TRBV2 and TRBJ2-3, with D tentatively TRBD2 (6 bases). Trimming removed 4 bases from V and 2 bases from J, with 16 bases in between. Germline-derived CDR1 and CDR2 are SNHLY and FYNNEI. The CDR3 is made up of 16 amino acids. Here the CDR3 DNA reads TGTGCCAGCAGTGTGGGTAGCGGAAGCGCCACAGATACGCAGTATTTT. It is translated as CASSVGSGSATDTQYF.

This clone has a handful of counts. The chain couples TRBV29-1 to TRBJ1-5; D is unresolved. This CDR3 comprises 12 residues. V was pared by 4 bases and J by 1 base, with 5 bases between. Germline loops: CDR1 SQVTM, CDR2 ANQGSEA. CDR3 amino acids: CSVGSSNQPQHF. The CDR3 DNA reads as TGCAGCGTTGGAAGCAGCAATCAGCCCCAGCATTTT.

The chain uses TRBV7-2 and TRBJ2-5, with a possible D match to TRBD1 (7 bases). The germline CDR1 and CDR2 sequences are SGHTA and FQGNSA. Between the trimmed V and J ends, which lost 5 bases and 2 bases, there was a span of 9 bases. The CDR3 extends over 13 amino acids. The CDR3 region is CASSAGQQETQYF. CDR3 DNA: TGTGCCAGCAGCGCGGGACAGCAAGAGACCCAGTACTTC.

The rearrangement uses TRBV7-2 and TRBJ1-1; the D gene is possibly TRBD1 (5 bases). Germline assignment: CDR1 SGHTA and CDR2 FQGNSA. V lost 4 bases and J lost 11, with 17 bases in between. This CDR3 comprises 13 residues. CDR3 region: CASSSVGGVFAFF. The CDR3 bases are TGTGCCAGCAGCTCCGTGGGGGGGGTGTTCGCTTTCTTT.

V and J are TRBV5-4 and TRBJ2-5; tentatively, D is TRBD2 (6 bases). Looked up from germline, CDR1 is SGHNT and CDR2 is YYREEE (reference sequence). The CDR3 has 15 residues. Deletions cut 0 bases from V and 5 bases from J, with 14 bases between. The CDR3 DNA is TGTGCCAGCAGCTTGGGAGGTCAAGGGAGGGAGACCCAGTACTTC. Translating gives CASSLGGQGRETQYF.